This entry lists 25 T cell receptor beta chains sequenced from one sample in a study of shared clonotypes between healthy human individuals (TCRdb year 2020). The library was made by the immunoSEQ multiplex PCR assay. The clones in this table, taken by TCRdb from immuneACCESS, are in-frame only. Not every clone is retained; where verified, under half of the shortfall comes from an unresolved V gene, and the cause of the rest is unknown. Recorded for this sample are 2,500,000 or so clones; around 90% of them occurred a single time. The ten largest clonotypes hold roughly 0.14% of the sample. Source material: naive CD4+ T cells sorted from blood. The cell subset or site label corresponds to: CD45RA+ positively selected. The receptors shown here come from a man in his late teens or twenties in good health.

Concerning this clone: Additional DNA sequences in this sample encode the identical CDR3. This chain joins TRBV5-1 and TRBJ1-2; maybe TRBD1 (6 bases). V lost 3 bases and J 2 bases, leaving 8 bases between the germline ends. The CDR3 consists of 13 residues. CDR1 and CDR2 from the germline V gene are SGHRS and YFSETQ. The CDR3 region has the DNA TGCGCCAGCAGCTCAGGACAGAACTATGGCTACACCTTC. Translation: CASSSGQNYGYTF.

This chain connects TRBV10-1 to TRBJ1-1; TRBD1 is a possible D gene (6 bases). The CDR3 sequence is 15 residues long. V was pared by 6 bases and J by 0 bases, with 14 bases between. Germline CDR1 reads WNHNN; CDR2 reads SYGVQD (reference sequence). The CDR3 reads CASRELQGLNTEAFF. For the CDR3, the DNA is TGCGCCAGCAGGGAATTACAGGGATTGAACACTGAAGCTTTCTTT.

The V gene is TRBV5-1, the J gene TRBJ1-4; D is ambiguous. The germline V gene encodes CDR1 SGHRS and CDR2 YFSETQ. CDR3 length equals 13 residues. V was shortened by 4 bases and J by 5 bases, with 9 bases between the two germline ends. In DNA, the CDR3 is TGCGCCAGCAGCCCGTGGCCGAATGAAAAACTGTTTTTT. This encodes CASSPWPNEKLFF.

The table lists this clone with a few counts. The chain links TRBV10-2 to TRBJ2-1; D may be TRBD1 or TRBD2 (6 bases each). Trimming removed 3 bases from V and 7 bases from J, with 16 bases in between. This CDR3 has 15 amino acids. Germline-derived CDR1 and CDR2 are WSHSY and SAAADI. The CDR3: CASSEPGAPRNEQFF. The CDR3 bases are TGCGCCAGCAGTGAACCGGGGGCCCCCAGGAATGAGCAGTTCTTC.

This clone was recorded only once. This chain uses TRBV6-5 with TRBJ1-2; the match to TRBD1 covers 10 bases. Germline values: CDR1 MNHEY, CDR2 SVGAGI. The CDR3 spans 15 residues. Germline trimming cut 4 bases from V and 4 bases from J; bases unmatched to any gene: 6. The CDR3, as DNA: TGTGCCAGCAGTTCCCGGGACAGGGGACCCTATGGCTACACCTTC. Translated: CASSSRDRGPYGYTF.

The V call is TRBV6-5, the J call TRBJ1-4, with 8 positions matching TRBD1. Germline values: CDR1 MNHEY, CDR2 SVGAGI. The CDR3 runs to 15 residues. The J segment lost 7 bases and the V segment lost 5 bases, leaving 9 bases of the junction unmatched. CDR3 amino acids: CASSRDRGSGEKLFF. The DNA of the CDR3 is TGTGCCAGCAGTCGTGACAGGGGCAGTGGTGAAAAACTGTTTTTT.

The table lists this clone with a few counts. V is TRBV2 and J is TRBJ1-5; 10 bases fit TRBD1. The CDR3 contains 15 residues. The trim removed 3 bases at V and 7 bases at J, leaving 6 bases unmatched. Germline V gene data show CDR1 as SNHLY and CDR2 as FYNNEI. The CDR3 DNA follows: TGTGCCAGCAGTGAGGGAGGGACAGGGGACCAGCCCCAGCATTTT. It yields the protein CASSEGGTGDQPQHF. Variable domain in full (rest from reference TRBV2 and TRBJ1-5): EPEVTQTPSHQVTQMGQEVILRCVPISNHLYFYWYRQILGQKVEFLVSFYNNEISEKSEIFDDQFSVERPDGSNFTLKIRSTKLEDSAMYFCASSEGGTGDQPQHFGDGTRLSIL.

The chain has TRBV6-6 and TRBJ1-5; the match to TRBD1 covers 8 bases. Germline-derived CDR1 and CDR2 are MNHNY and SVGAGI (reference sequence). The CDR3 sequence is 15 residues long. The V and J ends lost 6 bases and 3 bases, in that order; junction bases with no gene match: 7. The CDR3 region has the DNA TGTGCCAGCAGACCCGACAGGGGAGCCAATCAGCCCCAGCATTTT. This gives the protein CASRPDRGANQPQHF.

As regards this clone: This sample includes further DNA sequences coding for the same CDR3. The V call is TRBV2, the J call TRBJ2-3; D not resolved. There are 13 residues in the CDR3. Trimming removed 1 base from V and 3 bases from J, with 5 bases in between. Germline CDR1 and CDR2: SNHLY and FYNNEI. The chain's CDR3 is CASSEVGTDTQYF. In nucleotides, the CDR3 is TGTGCCAGCAGTGAAGTTGGAACAGATACGCAGTATTTT.

This rearrangement joins TRBV6-6 to TRBJ2-7, with D perhaps TRBD1 (6 bases). This CDR3 contains 12 residues. V was clipped by 8 bases and J by 0 bases, with 8 bases between them. From germline, CDR1 is MNHNY and CDR2 SVGAGI (reference sequence). CDR3 residues: CASGQNSYEQYF. CDR3 DNA: TGTGCCAGCGGACAGAACTCCTACGAGCAGTACTTC.

V and J are TRBV4-3 and TRBJ1-2; TRBD1 agrees at 9 bases. J lost 3 bases, V lost 1 base, and 3 bases had no gene match. The germline gives CDR1 LGHNA, CDR2 YSLEER. This CDR3 region has 15 residues. The CDR3 DNA is TGCGCCAGCAGCCAAGGACAGGGGGGTTACTATGGCTACACCTTC. This codes for CASSQGQGGYYGYTF.

The V and J genes are TRBV7-2 and TRBJ2-3; 10 nucleotides agree with TRBD2. From germline, CDR1 is SGHTA and CDR2 FQGNSA. Trimming cost V 4 bases and J 0 bases; bases outside gene matches: 7. CDR3 length: 17 amino acids. CDR3 in amino acids: CASSWTSGGSSTDTQYF. As DNA, the CDR3 is TGTGCCAGCAGCTGGACTAGCGGAGGGTCTAGCACAGATACGCAGTATTTT.

This clone has only a few counts. V usage is TRBV30 and J usage is TRBJ1-2; D gene uncertain. The ends were cut back, 4 bases at V and 13 bases at J, with 16 bases in the middle. Germline V gene sequence: CDR1 GTSNPN, CDR2 SVGIG (reference sequence). This CDR3 has 11 residues. The CDR3 DNA reads as TGTGCCTGGACGGGTAGCTCAAATCGCACCTTC. It translates to CAWTGSSNRTF.

This clone came up once. The V and J genes are TRBV9 and TRBJ1-2, with D unclear. Trimming cost V 0 bases and J 4 bases, with 10 bases left between them. The germline CDR1 and CDR2 sequences are SGDLS and YYNGEE. The CDR3 length is 14 residues. CDR3 in amino acids: CASSVGQDSYGYTF. The CDR3 region has the DNA TGTGCCAGCAGCGTAGGGCAGGACTCCTATGGCTACACCTTC.

The chain couples TRBV18 to TRBJ1-3, with D unresolved. The germline V gene has CDR1 KGHSH and CDR2 LQKENI. This CDR3 is 13 amino acids long. V gave up 2 bases and J gave up 4 bases, with 6 bases separating them. The CDR3 here is CASSPSFGNTIYF. CDR3 DNA: TGTGCCAGCTCACCAAGCTTCGGAAACACCATATATTTT. Combining the CDR3 with reference TRBV18 and TRBJ1-3 gives the whole variable domain NAGVMQNPRHLVRRRGQEARLRCSPMKGHSHVYWYRQLPEEGLKFMVYLQKENIIDESGMPKERFSAEFPKEGPSILRIQQVVRGDSAAYFCASSPSFGNTIYFGEGSWLTVV.

This chain connects TRBV30 to TRBJ1-6; maybe TRBD1 (5 bases). V shed 3 bases and J shed 3 bases, with 9 bases lying between them. CDR1 and CDR2 (germline): GTSNPN, SVGIG (reference sequence). This CDR3 is built from 14 residues. The CDR3 loop reads CAWRATVYNSPLHF. As DNA, the CDR3 is TGTGCCTGGAGAGCGACAGTCTATAATTCACCCCTCCACTTT.

This chain joins TRBV5-1 and TRBJ2-7; 8 bases fit TRBD2. With 3 bases clipped from V and 3 bases from J, the junction kept 8 bases outside the gene matches. Germline V gives CDR1 SGHRS, CDR2 YFSETQ. The CDR3 covers 15 residues. The CDR3 spells CASSSGGGTLYEQYF. As DNA, the CDR3 is TGCGCCAGCAGCTCCGGGGGGGGGACCCTCTACGAGCAGTACTTC.

The chain recombines TRBV10-3 with TRBJ1-6; D is uncertain. V gave up 10 bases and J gave up 8 bases, with 27 bases separating them. The length of the CDR3 is 17 residues. Germline values: CDR1 ENHRY, CDR2 SYGVKD. The CDR3 DNA is TGTGCCACCGACGAGTCAGGCCTTTCACTTTCTGATTCACCCCTCCACTTT. Protein sequence: CATDESGLSLSDSPLHF.

As to this clone: This same CDR3 is encoded by further DNA sequences in the sample. The rearrangement joins TRBV5-1 to TRBJ2-7, with 12 bases that match TRBD2. This CDR3 spans 15 amino acids. Germline V lookup: CDR1 SGHRS, CDR2 YFSETQ. With 4 bases clipped from V and 2 bases from J, the junction kept 4 bases outside the gene matches. CDR3 region: CASSPLAGGPYEQYF. CDR3 sequence (DNA): TGCGCCAGCAGCCCCCTAGCGGGAGGGCCCTACGAGCAGTACTTC. Drawing the rest from reference TRBV5-1 and TRBJ2-7, the complete variable domain is KAGVTQTPRYLIKTRGQQVTLSCSPISGHRSVSWYQQTPGQGLQFLFEYFSETQRNKGNFPGRFSGRQFSNSRSEMNVSTLELGDSALYLCASSPLAGGPYEQYFGPGTRLTVT.

V usage is TRBV28 and J usage is TRBJ2-7; 7 nucleotides line up with TRBD1. V trimming: 7 bases; J trimming: 3 bases; junction bases outside the gene matches: 12. The CDR3 is 15 residues long. Per the germline V gene, CDR1 is MDHEN and CDR2 is SYDVKM. For the CDR3, the DNA is TGTGCCAGCAAACCTCCAGGGGGACAGCTCTACGAGCAGTACTTC. It codes for CASKPPGGQLYEQYF.

The chain couples TRBV5-1 to TRBJ2-2; a weak D match, TRBD1 (5 bases). V dropped 0 bases and J dropped 8 bases, with 11 bases sitting between them. In germline, CDR1 is SGHRS, CDR2 YFSETQ. CDR3 length: 14 residues. This CDR3 reads CASSLARQGGELFF. DNA for the CDR3: TGCGCCAGCAGCTTGGCGCGGCAGGGAGGGGAGCTGTTTTTT. The variable domain in full, with the rest retrieved from reference TRBV5-1 and TRBJ2-2, is KAGVTQTPRYLIKTRGQQVTLSCSPISGHRSVSWYQQTPGQGLQFLFEYFSETQRNKGNFPGRFSGRQFSNSRSEMNVSTLELGDSALYLCASSLARQGGELFFGEGSRLTVL.

This chain uses TRBV6-5 with TRBJ2-7; 9 bases align to TRBD1. The V gene end was trimmed by 3 bases and the J gene end by 7 bases; junction bases not matched to a gene: 10. CDR1 and CDR2 from the germline V gene are MNHEY and SVGAGI. The CDR3 runs 15 residues. Here the CDR3 DNA reads TGTGCCAGCAGTTATCTGGCGACAGGGGGTGGTGAGCAGTACTTC. The encoded protein is CASSYLATGGGEQYF.

This sequence joins TRBV28 and TRBJ2-7; D may be TRBD1 (6 bases). The CDR3 extends over 15 amino acids. Germline values: CDR1 MDHEN, CDR2 SYDVKM. V lost 6 bases to trimming and J lost 2 bases, with 17 bases between them. The CDR3 loop is CASSLPSGVPYEQYF. The CDR3 DNA sequence: TGTGCCAGCAGCCTCCCCTCAGGGGTCCCCTACGAGCAGTACTTC.

Note on this clone: Other DNA sequences in this sample translate to the same CDR3. The rearrangement uses TRBV2 and TRBJ2-2, with D uncertain. Germline V lookup: CDR1 SNHLY, CDR2 FYNNEI. V dropped 4 bases and J dropped 1 base, with 7 bases sitting between them. The CDR3 is 14 residues long. The CDR3 sequence is CASSVEGNTGELFF. The CDR3 bases are TGTGCCAGCAGTGTCGAAGGGAACACCGGGGAGCTGTTTTTT. The entire variable domain, with the rest obtained from reference TRBV2 and TRBJ2-2, is as follows: EPEVTQTPSHQVTQMGQEVILRCVPISNHLYFYWYRQILGQKVEFLVSFYNNEISEKSEIFDDQFSVERPDGSNFTLKIRSTKLEDSAMYFCASSVEGNTGELFFGEGSRLTVL.

The chain links TRBV27 to TRBJ2-3, with no clear D. The V gene's germline CDR1 is MNHEY and CDR2 SMNVEV (reference sequence). This CDR3 region has 14 residues. V dropped 5 bases and J dropped 2 bases, with 11 bases sitting between them. This CDR3 is CASSPTPTTDTQYF. CDR3 bases: TGTGCCAGCAGTCCTACACCTACCACAGATACGCAGTATTTT.